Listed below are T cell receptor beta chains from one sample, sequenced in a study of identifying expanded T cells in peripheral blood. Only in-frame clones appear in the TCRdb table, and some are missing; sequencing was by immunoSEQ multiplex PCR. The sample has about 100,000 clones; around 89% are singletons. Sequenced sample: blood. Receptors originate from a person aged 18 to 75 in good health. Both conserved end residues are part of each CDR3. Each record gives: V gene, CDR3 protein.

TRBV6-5	CASSYSASYGYTF
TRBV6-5	CASSYAQAGANYGYTF
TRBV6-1	CASSEVPFLGPAKNIQYF
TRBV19	CASSPGSSFYEQYF
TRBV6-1	CASKPGTPSGGYTF
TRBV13	CASSVRGARGIQYF
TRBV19	CASSISGQGGTEAFF
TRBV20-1	CSANSGGEQFF
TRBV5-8	CASSGDWTYEQYF
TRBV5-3	CARSRGRETQYF